Detailed here is one T cell receptor beta chain. The antigen is unknown. Expressed TCRB transcripts were sequenced because the entire RNA isolate underwent reverse transcription. TCRdb's copy holds only in-frame clones and misses some; the assay was immunoSEQ multiplex PCR. The sample has under 300,000 clones; about 14% are singletons. This entry comes from a study of beta chain features in type 1 diabetes. V lost 1 base to trimming and J lost 2 bases, with 7 bases between them. This CDR3 spans 13 amino acids. Germline V CDR1 and CDR2: SGHDT, YYEEEE. General observations from the study: Insertions were fewer and deletions more numerous at VDJ junctions in type 1 diabetes patients. When Type 1 diabetes patients were examined, their TCRB CDR3s proved moderately but significantly shorter in all four CD4+ subsets.

The chain combines TRBV5-6 with TRBJ2-7; D unresolved. The TCR originated in a man under 40 with type 1 diabetes. The sample consisted of naive CD4+ T cells from blood. CDR3 loop: CASSLFLAYEQYF. The CDR3 region has the DNA TGTGCCAGCAGCTTGTTCCTAGCCTACGAGCAGTACTTC. The complete variable domain, with remaining parts taken from reference TRBV5-6 and TRBJ2-7, reads DAGVTQSPTHLIKTRGQQVTLRCSPKSGHDTVSWYQQALGQGPQFIFQYYEEEERQRGNFPDRFSGHQFPNYSSELNVNALLLGDSALYLCASSLFLAYEQYFGPGTRLTVT.